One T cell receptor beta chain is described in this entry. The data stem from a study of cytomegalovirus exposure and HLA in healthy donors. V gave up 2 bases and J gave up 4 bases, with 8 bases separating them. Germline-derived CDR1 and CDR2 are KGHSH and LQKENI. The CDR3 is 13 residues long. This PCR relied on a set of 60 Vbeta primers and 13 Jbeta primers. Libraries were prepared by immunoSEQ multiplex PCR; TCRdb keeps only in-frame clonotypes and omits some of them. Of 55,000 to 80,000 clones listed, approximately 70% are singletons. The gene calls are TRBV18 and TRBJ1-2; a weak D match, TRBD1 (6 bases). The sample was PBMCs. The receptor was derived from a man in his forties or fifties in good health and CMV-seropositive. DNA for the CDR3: TGTGCCAGCTCACCAGGGGGCTTCTATGGCTACACCTTC. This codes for CASSPGGFYGYTF.